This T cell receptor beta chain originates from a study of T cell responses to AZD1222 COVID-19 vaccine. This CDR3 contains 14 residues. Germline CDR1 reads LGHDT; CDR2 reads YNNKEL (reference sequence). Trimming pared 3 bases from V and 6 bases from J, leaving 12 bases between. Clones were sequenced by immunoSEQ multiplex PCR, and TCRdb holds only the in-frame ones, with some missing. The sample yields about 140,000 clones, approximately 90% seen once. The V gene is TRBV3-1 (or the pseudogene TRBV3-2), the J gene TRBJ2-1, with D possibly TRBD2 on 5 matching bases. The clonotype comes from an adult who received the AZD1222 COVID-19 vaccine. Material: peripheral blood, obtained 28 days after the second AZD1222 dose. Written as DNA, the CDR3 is TGTGCCAGCAGCCAGGGAGCTAGTCTCAATGAGCAGTTCTTC. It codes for CASSQGASLNEQFF.